This entry lists 29 T cell receptor beta chains sequenced from one sample in a study of T cell clusters in autoimmune cytopenias. TRB was amplified from about 260 ng of peripheral blood genomic DNA per sample. TRB was amplified by touch-down multiplex PCR, primer pools A and B combined. With the multiplex PCR reads reprocessed, TCRdb shows one record per CDR3 protein and no DNA. The sample yields some 12,000 distinct CDR3 sequences, of which the top ten take up 3%. Specimen: peripheral blood. The receptors derive from a human donor with an autoimmune cytopenia or autoimmune hepatitis (not recorded which).

V is TRBV5-5 and J is TRBJ2-2; TCRdb proposes TRBD1, but this gene call is untestable without DNA. The germline gives CDR1 SGHKS, CDR2 YYEKEE (reference sequence). This CDR3 has 14 residues. The CDR3 here is CAGGGDADTGELFF.

V gene TRBV6-1 combines with J gene TRBJ2-7; TCRdb indicates TRBD1, and absent DNA this call remains unverified. Germline V gene sequence: CDR1 MNHNS, CDR2 SASEGT. The CDR3 totals 12 residues. The CDR3: CASSATGYEQYF.

CDR3 region: CASSLSQPQHF. The chain couples TRBV12-3 or TRBV12-4 to TRBJ1-5. The CDR3 extends over 11 amino acids.

V gene TRBV11-2 combines with J gene TRBJ2-3. This CDR3 spans 14 amino acids. Germline assignment: CDR1 SGHAT and CDR2 FQNNGV. The CDR3 reads CASSLGTSIDTQYF. Based on the CDR3 plus reference TRBV11-2 and TRBJ2-3, the full variable domain is EAGVAQSPRYKIIEKRQSVAFWCNPISGHATLYWYQQILGQGPKLLIQFQNNGVVDDSQLPKDRFSAERLKGVDSTLKIQPAKLEDSAVYLCASSLGTSIDTQYFGPGTRLTVL.

The chain joins TRBV10-3 to TRBJ1-5; TCRdb picks TRBD1, but there is no DNA to check that call. The CDR3 contains 14 residues. Germline V lookup: CDR1 ENHRY, CDR2 SYGVKD. The CDR3: CAISELGVVQPQHF.

This chain joins TRBV18 and TRBJ2-1; TCRdb picks TRBD1, but there is no DNA to check that call. Looked up from germline, CDR1 is KGHSH and CDR2 is LQKENI. This CDR3 contains 17 residues. The CDR3: CASSPNEASTGNDEQFF.

This clonotype is identified as medium-sized from frequency. The chain is built from TRBV29-1 and TRBJ2-2; the TCRdb call, TRBD1, lacks DNA for checking. This CDR3 contains 15 residues. Germline V gives CDR1 SQVTM, CDR2 ANQGSEA. The CDR3: CSVFTGTKNTGELFF.

V and J are TRBV5-6 and TRBJ2-6; no DNA is available, so the TRBD1 call from TCRdb remains unchecked. Germline CDR1 SGHDT, CDR2 YYEEEE. CDR3 length: 20 residues. The CDR3 sequence is CASSRTVHQLAFSGANVLTF.

V usage is TRBV5-6 and J usage is TRBJ2-2. There are 14 residues in the CDR3. Germline-derived CDR1 and CDR2 are SGHDT and YYEEEE. The CDR3 reads CASKGNPNTGELFF.

The chain links TRBV6-2 or TRBV6-3 to TRBJ2-3; TCRdb lists TRBD1, though no DNA is available to test this call. The CDR3 extends over 15 amino acids. Germline assignment: CDR1 MNHEY and CDR2 SVGEGT. CDR3: CASSRTGQGLDTQYF.

The chain employs TRBV10-3 and TRBJ2-1; TCRdb proposes TRBD2, but this gene call is untestable without DNA. CDR3 length: 20 amino acids. Germline V lookup: CDR1 ENHRY, CDR2 SYGVKD. The CDR3: CAIKGGLAGGPRSSYNEQFF.

The gene calls are TRBV6-2 or TRBV6-3 and TRBJ2-6; TCRdb lists TRBD2, though no DNA is available to test this call. The CDR3 spans 18 residues. Germline V gives CDR1 MNHEY, CDR2 SVGEGT. The chain's CDR3 is CASRKSGGRSSGANVLTF.

The gene calls are TRBV6-5 and TRBJ2-4; TCRdb selects TRBD2, and the lack of DNA leaves this call unchecked. CDR3 length equals 17 residues. CDR1 and CDR2 from the germline V gene are MNHEY and SVGAGI. The CDR3 sequence: CASSYSVGRVDKNIQYF.

The chain combines TRBV18 with TRBJ2-1; without DNA, the TCRdb call of TRBD2 cannot be checked. Germline CDR1 KGHSH, CDR2 LQKENI. This CDR3 spans 16 amino acids. The chain's CDR3 is CASSPPELAGGGEQFF.

V is TRBV5-1 and J is TRBJ1-1. CDR3 size: 13 residues. Germline V gene lookup returns CDR1 SGHRS and CDR2 YFSETQ. CDR3 region: CASSYGPNTEAFF.

The chain is built from TRBV6-4 and TRBJ2-3; TCRdb outputs TRBD2, but without DNA this stays unchecked. CDR3 length equals 14 residues. Germline assignment: CDR1 MRHNA and CDR2 SNTAGT. The CDR3 sequence: CASSEASGLDTQYF.

This clonotype is classed as medium-sized by frequency. This chain connects TRBV19 to TRBJ2-1. The CDR3 totals 14 residues. Looked up from germline, CDR1 is LNHDA and CDR2 is SQIVND (reference sequence). CDR3 sequence: CASSISSSYNEQFF.

This chain uses TRBV6-2 or TRBV6-3 with TRBJ2-3; TCRdb selects TRBD2, and the lack of DNA leaves this call unchecked. Germline V gene lookup returns CDR1 MNHEY and CDR2 SVGEGT. This CDR3 is 15 amino acids long. The CDR3 is CASKKLAGVSDTQYF.

This clonotype shows up as medium-sized by frequency. The chain links TRBV19 to TRBJ1-1. CDR3 size: 12 residues. Germline values: CDR1 LNHDA, CDR2 SQIVND (reference sequence). The CDR3 sequence: CASSMRDTEAFF.

The chain combines TRBV30 with TRBJ1-2; TCRdb indicates TRBD1, and absent DNA this call remains unverified. This CDR3 region has 13 residues. Germline CDR1 is GTSNPN and CDR2 is SVGIG (reference sequence). CDR3 residues: CAWDGQGVGGYTF.

Judged by frequency, this clonotype is large. V gene TRBV29-1 combines with J gene TRBJ2-3; TCRdb's D call of TRBD2 is untestable without DNA. Looked up from germline, CDR1 is SQVTM and CDR2 is ANQGSEA. The CDR3 length is 16 residues. CDR3 in amino acids: CSVTGTSALFGDTQYF.

The chain couples TRBV6-1 to TRBJ2-3; TCRdb returns TRBD2, unconfirmable since there is no DNA. The CDR3 contains 16 residues. Germline CDR1 reads MNHNS; CDR2 reads SASEGT. CDR3 residues: CASRVLAGASTDTQYF.

Its frequency marks this clonotype as medium-sized. The rearrangement uses TRBV19 and TRBJ1-5; TCRdb calls TRBD1, which cannot be checked without DNA. This CDR3 is 14 amino acids long. Germline CDR1 LNHDA, CDR2 SQIVND (reference sequence). CDR3 protein: CASSIRQGVQPQHF.

This chain uses TRBV12-3 or TRBV12-4 with TRBJ1-1. The CDR3 contains 13 residues. This CDR3 is CASSYSRGTEAFF.

The V call is TRBV5-6, the J call TRBJ2-3. The CDR3 runs 11 residues. The germline V gene has CDR1 SGHDT and CDR2 YYEEEE. The CDR3 sequence is CASSLMNTQYF.

The rearrangement links TRBV15 to TRBJ2-7; checking the TCRdb D call of TRBD2 is not possible without DNA. This CDR3 has 16 amino acids. Germline V gene sequence: CDR1 LNHNV, CDR2 YYDKDF (reference sequence). CDR3 sequence reads: CATSGVGLAGAGEQYF.

The chain has TRBV7-2 and TRBJ2-1; the TRBD2 assignment by TCRdb is unverifiable without DNA. The CDR3 totals 14 residues. Germline loops: CDR1 SGHTA, CDR2 FQGNSA. This CDR3 reads CASGEETLHDEQFF.

CDR3 sequence reads: CAGQDGFNQPQHF. The rearrangement joins TRBV30 to TRBJ1-5. Germline lookup yields CDR1 GTSNPN and CDR2 SVGIG (reference sequence). The CDR3 has 13 residues.

This sequence joins TRBV6-2 or TRBV6-3 and TRBJ2-1; TCRdb returns TRBD2, unconfirmable since there is no DNA. The CDR3 spans 16 residues. Germline V lookup: CDR1 MNHEY, CDR2 SVGEGT. CDR3 in amino acids: CASRNGRTSGRDEQFF.